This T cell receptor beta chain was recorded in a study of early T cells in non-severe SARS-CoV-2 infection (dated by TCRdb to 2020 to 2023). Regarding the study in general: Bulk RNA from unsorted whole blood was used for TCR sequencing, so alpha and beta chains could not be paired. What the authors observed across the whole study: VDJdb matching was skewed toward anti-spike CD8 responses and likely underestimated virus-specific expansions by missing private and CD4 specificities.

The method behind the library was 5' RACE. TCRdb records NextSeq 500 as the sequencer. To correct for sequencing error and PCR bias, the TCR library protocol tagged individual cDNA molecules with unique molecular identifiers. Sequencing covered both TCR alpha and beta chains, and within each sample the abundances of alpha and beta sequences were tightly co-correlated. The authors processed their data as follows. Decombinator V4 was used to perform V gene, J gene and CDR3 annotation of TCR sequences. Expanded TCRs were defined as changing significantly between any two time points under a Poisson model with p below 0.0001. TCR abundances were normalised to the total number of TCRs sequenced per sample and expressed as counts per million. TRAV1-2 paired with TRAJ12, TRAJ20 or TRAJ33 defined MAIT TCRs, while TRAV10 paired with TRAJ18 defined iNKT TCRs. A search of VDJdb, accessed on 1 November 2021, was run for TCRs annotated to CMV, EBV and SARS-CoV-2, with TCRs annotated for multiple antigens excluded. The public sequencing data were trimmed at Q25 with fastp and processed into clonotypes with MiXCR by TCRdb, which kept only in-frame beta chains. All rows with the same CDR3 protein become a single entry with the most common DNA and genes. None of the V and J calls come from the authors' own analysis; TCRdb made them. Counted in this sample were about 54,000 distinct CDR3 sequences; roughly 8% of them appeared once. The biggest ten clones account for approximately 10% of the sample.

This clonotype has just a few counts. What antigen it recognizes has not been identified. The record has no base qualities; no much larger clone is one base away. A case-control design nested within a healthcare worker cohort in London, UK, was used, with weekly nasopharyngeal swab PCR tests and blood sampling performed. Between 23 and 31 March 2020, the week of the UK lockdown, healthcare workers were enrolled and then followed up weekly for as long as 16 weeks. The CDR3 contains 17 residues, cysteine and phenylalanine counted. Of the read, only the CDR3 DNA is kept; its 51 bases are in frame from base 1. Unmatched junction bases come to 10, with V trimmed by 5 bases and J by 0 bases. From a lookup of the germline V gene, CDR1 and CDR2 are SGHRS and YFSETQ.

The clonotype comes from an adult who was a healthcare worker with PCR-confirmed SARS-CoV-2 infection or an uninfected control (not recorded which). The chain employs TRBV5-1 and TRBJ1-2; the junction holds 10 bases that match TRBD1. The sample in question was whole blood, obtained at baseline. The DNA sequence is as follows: TGCGCCAGCAGTATACTGGGACAGGGGAACCCTAACTATGGCTACACCTTC. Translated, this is CASSILGQGNPNYGYTF.